This T cell receptor beta chain was captured in a study of PD-L1 blockade in urothelial cancer. The overall study: The researchers analyzed blood 3 weeks (second dose) and 6 weeks after treatment start. A median of 141,255 T cells was found in the blood samples. General observations from the study: Better progression-free and overall survival followed lower pretreatment blood clonality. Durable-benefit patients had greater expansion of tumor-associated blood clones at 3 weeks.

Time point noted: pretreatment peripheral blood. In regard to this clone: Its antigen is currently unknown.

V was clipped by 0 bases and J by 0 bases, with 10 bases between them. The CDR3 contains 15 residues. The germline CDR1 and CDR2 sequences are SGDLS and YYNGEE. Here immunoSEQ multiplex PCR was the method, and the copy in TCRdb shows in-frame clones only, minus some. Among tens of thousands of clones listed, approximately 88% were seen once. Sequenced here: PBMCs, sampled around atezolizumab (anti-PD-L1) treatment. V and J are TRBV9 and TRBJ2-7; D is perhaps TRBD2 (7 bases). The source is a woman aged 60-75 years with urothelial cancer. CDR3 loop: CASSVGGGYSYEQYF. CDR3 coding DNA: TGTGCCAGCAGCGTAGGCGGGGGCTACTCCTACGAGCAGTACTTC.